The rows below give T cell receptor beta chains drawn from one sample of a study of T cell responses to AZD1222 COVID-19 vaccine. Here immunoSEQ multiplex PCR was the method, and the copy in TCRdb shows in-frame clones only, minus some. The sample carries more than 95,000 clones, around 89% recorded once. This specimen was peripheral blood, taken on day 0 of AZD1222 vaccination. The receptors here all came from an adult in good health. Both conserved end residues are part of each CDR3. The order of the fields is J gene, D gene, clone size, V gene, CDR3 protein, CDR3 DNA. The D gene is left open where the match is weak. Clone size is shown for a subset of rows, as once, few, many or a class of expanded clone.

j_call: TRBJ2-7; d_call: .; clone_size: .; v_call: TRBV27; cdr3_aa: CASSLSGHNPFEQYF; cdr3_nt: TGTGCCAGCAGTTTATCGGGACACAATCCTTTCGAGCAGTACTTC
j_call: TRBJ1-1; d_call: .; clone_size: .; v_call: TRBV28; cdr3_aa: CASRLGFFQGTEAFF; cdr3_nt: TGTGCCAGCAGACTGGGATTTTTTCAGGGCACTGAAGCTTTCTTT
j_call: TRBJ1-2; d_call: TRBD1; clone_size: few; v_call: TRBV6-2/TRBV6-3; cdr3_aa: CASSGTGSGYTF; cdr3_nt: TGTGCCAGCAGTGGGACAGGGAGTGGCTACACCTTC
j_call: TRBJ1-1; d_call: .; clone_size: .; v_call: TRBV29-1; cdr3_aa: CSGRDVGTEAFF; cdr3_nt: TGCAGCGGCAGGGATGTCGGCACTGAAGCTTTCTTT
j_call: TRBJ2-3; d_call: .; clone_size: .; v_call: TRBV28; cdr3_aa: CASSKKSSGPGMYTQYF; cdr3_nt: TGTGCCAGCAGCAAAAAATCCAGCGGGCCGGGGATGTATACGCAGTATTTT
j_call: TRBJ2-5; d_call: .; clone_size: once; v_call: TRBV6-5; cdr3_aa: CAISPRETQYF; cdr3_nt: TGTGCCATTTCGCCTCGGGAGACCCAGTACTTC
j_call: TRBJ2-1; d_call: .; clone_size: .; v_call: TRBV19; cdr3_aa: CASTTGGGLSYNEQFF; cdr3_nt: TGTGCCAGTACCACTGGGGGGGGCCTCTCCTACAATGAGCAGTTCTTC
j_call: TRBJ2-2; d_call: TRBD2; clone_size: .; v_call: TRBV5-4; cdr3_aa: CASSLGTSGHTGELFF; cdr3_nt: TGTGCCAGCAGCTTGGGGACTAGCGGGCACACCGGGGAGCTGTTTTTT
j_call: TRBJ2-1; d_call: .; clone_size: .; v_call: TRBV5-1; cdr3_aa: CASSLGLNEQFF; cdr3_nt: TGCGCCAGCAGCTTAGGGCTAAATGAGCAGTTCTTC
j_call: TRBJ2-3; d_call: .; clone_size: .; v_call: TRBV11-3; cdr3_aa: CASSHLVDSPDTQYF; cdr3_nt: TGTGCCAGCAGCCACCTCGTGGACAGTCCAGATACGCAGTATTTT
j_call: TRBJ2-3; d_call: TRBD2; clone_size: .; v_call: TRBV6-2/TRBV6-3; cdr3_aa: CASSGTKRTDTQYF; cdr3_nt: TGTGCCAGCAGTGGGACTAAGCGGACAGATACGCAGTATTTT